This TCR beta chain stems from a study of technical replicates of blood from a few donors. The CDR3 sequence is 15 residues long. CDR1 and CDR2 (germline): LNHDA, SQIVND (reference sequence). Trimming removed 5 bases at V and 6 bases at J, with 16 bases between. Sequencing used immunoSEQ multiplex PCR; TCRdb keeps in-frame clones, though not all of them. The table shows tens of thousands of clones, with just under 97% occurring only once. The sequencing input was T cells isolated from PBMCs. This clonotype originated in a human donor in good health. The gene calls are TRBV19 and TRBJ2-2, with D possibly TRBD2 on 7 matching bases. The CDR3 sequence is CASSGGARNPGELFF. DNA for the CDR3: TGTGCCAGTAGTGGGGGGGCCCGAAACCCCGGGGAGCTGTTTTTT.